The present T cell receptor (beta chain) was sequenced within a study of cytomegalovirus exposure and HLA in healthy donors. Vbeta (60) and Jbeta (13) primers were used in the PCR. Original processing notes: In a later analysis, of roughly 83 million unique beta chains, 9 million to 11 million appeared in at least two donors. Profiled with immunoSEQ multiplex PCR; TCRdb holds only in-frame clones, not every one. Clone size and V and J calls were adopted from that table, with D and trimming inferred from the DNA. The sample consists of about 110,000 clones, approximately 79% of them appearing once. Study results and caveats: Analyzed later, association rates of TCRs varied across HLA loci, with DRB1 most and HLA-C fewest. Association of approximately 18,000 TCR beta sequences with HLA alleles was found at 0.05 false discovery rate in a later analysis.

Healthy bone marrow donors formed the donor group. With 0 bases removed from V and 4 bases from J, the gap between germline ends came to 12 bases. The CDR3 runs 15 residues. CDR1 is LNHNV, CDR2 YYDKDF, per germline (reference sequence). Note on this clone: What it recognizes is unknown.

The sequencing sample was made of PBMCs. The chain couples TRBV15 to TRBJ2-5; D uncertain. The receptor was isolated from a man aged 30 to 45 in good health and CMV-seropositive. The CDR3 reads CATSRDVDNRETQYF. Here the CDR3 DNA reads TGTGCCACCAGCAGAGATGTTGATAATAGAGAGACCCAGTACTTC.